The TCR beta chain described here comes from a study of blood T cell repertoires in COVID-19. In the original processing: Amplification of reference gene primers provided the estimated nucleated cell counts. Sequencing used immunoSEQ multiplex PCR; TCRdb keeps in-frame clones, though not all of them. V, J and clone size reflect that table, while D and trimming were determined from the DNA. The repertoire holds about 280,000 clones, with around 84% as singletons. Participants spanned ages about 18 to 90 years and resided in 20 to 25 US areas. Contact with a PCR-confirmed or clinician-diagnosed COVID-19 case occurred within 2 weeks of entry. V lost 3 bases, J lost 0 bases, and 8 bases lay in between. This CDR3 is 15 amino acids long. CDR1 and CDR2 from the germline V gene are LNHDA and SQIVND (reference sequence).

The gene calls are TRBV19 and TRBJ1-4; D is ambiguous. Sequenced: PBMCs or T cells enriched from blood (not recorded which). This TCR derives from a man aged 35 to 55 who had been exposed to COVID-19. The CDR3, as DNA: TGTGCCAGTAGTATTTTACATGCAACTAATGAAAAACTGTTTTTT. As protein: CASSILHATNEKLFF.